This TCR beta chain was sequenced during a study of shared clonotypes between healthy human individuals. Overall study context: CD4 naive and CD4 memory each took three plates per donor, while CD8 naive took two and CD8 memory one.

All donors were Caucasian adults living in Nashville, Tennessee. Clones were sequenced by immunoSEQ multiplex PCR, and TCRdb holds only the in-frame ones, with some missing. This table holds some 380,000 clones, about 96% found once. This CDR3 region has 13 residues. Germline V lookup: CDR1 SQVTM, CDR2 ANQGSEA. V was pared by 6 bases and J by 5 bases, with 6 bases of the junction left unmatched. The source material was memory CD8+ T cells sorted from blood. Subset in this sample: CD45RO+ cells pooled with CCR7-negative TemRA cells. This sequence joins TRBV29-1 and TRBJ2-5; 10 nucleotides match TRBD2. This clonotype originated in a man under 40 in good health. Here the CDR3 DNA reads TGCAGCGTCCTGGGACTAGCGTGGGAGACCCAGTACTTC. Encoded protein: CSVLGLAWETQYF. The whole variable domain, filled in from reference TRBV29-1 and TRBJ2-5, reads SAVISQKPSRDICQRGTSLTIQCQVDSQVTMMFWYRQQPGQSLTLIATANQGSEATYESGFVIDKFPISRPNLTFSTLTVSNMSPEDSSIYLCSVLGLAWETQYFGPGTRLLVL.